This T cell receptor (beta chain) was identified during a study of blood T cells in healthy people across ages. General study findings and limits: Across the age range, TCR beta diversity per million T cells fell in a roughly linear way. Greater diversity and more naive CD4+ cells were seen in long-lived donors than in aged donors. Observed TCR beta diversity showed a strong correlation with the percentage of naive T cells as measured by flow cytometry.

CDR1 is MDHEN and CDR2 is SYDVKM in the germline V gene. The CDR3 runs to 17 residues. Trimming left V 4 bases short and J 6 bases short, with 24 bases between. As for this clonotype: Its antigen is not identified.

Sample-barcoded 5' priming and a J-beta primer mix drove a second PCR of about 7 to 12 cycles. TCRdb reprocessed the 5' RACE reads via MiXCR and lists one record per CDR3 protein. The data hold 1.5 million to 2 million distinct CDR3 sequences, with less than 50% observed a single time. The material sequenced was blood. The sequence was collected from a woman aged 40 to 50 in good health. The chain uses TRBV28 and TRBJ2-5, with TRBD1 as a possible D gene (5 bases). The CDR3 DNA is TGTGCCAGCAGTTATGTCAGTTCTGGTGGGGCAAGACAGACCCAGTACTTC. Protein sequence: CASSYVSSGGARQTQYF.